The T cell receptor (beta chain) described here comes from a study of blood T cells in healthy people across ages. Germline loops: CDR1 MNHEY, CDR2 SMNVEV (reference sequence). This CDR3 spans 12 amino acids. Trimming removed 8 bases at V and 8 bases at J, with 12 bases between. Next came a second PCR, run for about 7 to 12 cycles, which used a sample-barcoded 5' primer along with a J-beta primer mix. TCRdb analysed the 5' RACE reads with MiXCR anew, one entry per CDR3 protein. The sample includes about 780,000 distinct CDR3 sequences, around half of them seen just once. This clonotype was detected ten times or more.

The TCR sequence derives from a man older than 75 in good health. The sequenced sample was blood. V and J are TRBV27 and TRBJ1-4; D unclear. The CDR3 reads CASRAGGEKLFF. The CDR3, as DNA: TGTGCCAGCCGGGCTGGAGGGGAAAAACTGTTTTTT.